Listed below are T cell receptor beta chains from one sample, sequenced in a study of blood T cell repertoires in COVID-19. The repertoire was sequenced with immunoSEQ multiplex PCR; TCRdb's copy has only in-frame clones and lacks some. The repertoire holds roughly 7,000 clones, with around 90% as singletons. The sequencing sample was made of peripheral blood. Every receptor here comes from a human donor in a cohort sampled during active COVID-19. Each CDR3 is given with its conserved first and last residue. Not every row has a clone size; where given, it reads once, few, many or a size class.

>NA|16|TRBV9|TRBJ1-3
CASSEGQGISGNTIYF
>NA|17|TRBV19|TRBJ1-2
CASSLAGTEMYVYGYTF
>NA|16|TRBV5-1|TRBJ2-5
CASSLTDRGITKTQYF
>NA|14|TRBV2|TRBJ1-1
CASSDAGGVTEAFF
>NA|15|TRBV7-6|TRBJ2-1
CASSLVGVLSNEQFF
>few|20|TRBV4-1|TRBJ1-5
CASSHPGGSIPLYSNQPQHF
>NA|14|TRBV5-1|TRBJ1-2
CASSFSGTGGGYTF
>NA|17|TRBV23-1|TRBJ2-7
CASSQTPNGQRRYEQYF
>NA|16|TRBV14|TRBJ2-7
CASSPGGQGFMGEQYF
>NA|13|TRBV29-1|TRBJ1-5
CSARPGGDGPQHF
>NA|12|TRBV5-1|TRBJ2-7
CASSPGAVEQYF
>NA|13|TRBV7-9|TRBJ1-1
CASSPDGVTEAFF
>NA|15|TRBV24-1|TRBJ2-2
CATSSGTGDTGELFF
>few|16|TRBV18|TRBJ2-5
CASSRTSGRAGETQYF
>NA|15|TRBV4-1|TRBJ2-3
CASSQGDRETDTQYF
>once|18|TRBV11-2|TRBJ1-3
CASSPPGDRENSGNTIYF
>NA|15|TRBV7-2|TRBJ1-1
CASSLGGRGVTEAFF
>NA|15|TRBV7-6|TRBJ1-1
CASSLELQGYTEAFF
>NA|14|TRBV2|TRBJ1-5
CASSERTVNQPQHF
>NA|15|TRBV7-8|TRBJ2-4
CASSSTTSGSGIQYF
>NA|15|TRBV5-5|TRBJ1-5
CASSLWGEGNQPQHF
>NA|12|TRBV27|TRBJ2-4
CASSPARDIQYF
>NA|19|TRBV7-2|TRBJ2-7
CASSLAVGLAGGMSYEQYF
>NA|14|TRBV5-1|TRBJ2-3
CASSLELRAGPGYF